These 22 T cell receptor beta chains were sequenced from one sample in a study of blood T cell repertoires in COVID-19. The table came from immunoSEQ multiplex PCR; TCRdb's copy has only in-frame clones and leaves some out. The sample has some 78,000 clones, approximately 80% seen once. Sequences were obtained from peripheral blood. The receptors derive from a man in his 60s with active or convalescent COVID-19.

The chain recombines TRBV7-2 with TRBJ1-6; D gene unclear. Trimming pared 3 bases from V and 3 bases from J, leaving 9 bases between. The germline CDR1 and CDR2 sequences are SGHTA and FQGNSA. The CDR3 consists of 15 residues. CDR3: CASSLRADYNSPLHF. DNA of the CDR3: TGTGCCAGCAGCTTGCGCGCGGACTATAATTCACCCCTCCACTTT.

This clone was counted at least ten times. The chain carries TRBV4-1 and TRBJ2-1; TRBD2 might be the D (5 bases). In germline, CDR1 is MGHRA, CDR2 YSYEKL. The CDR3 is 16 residues long. The V gene lost 8 bases and the J gene lost 2 bases, with 19 bases spanning the gap. This CDR3 reads CASSLGTVSPYNEQFF. The DNA of the CDR3 is TGCGCCAGCTCACTAGGCACGGTTTCCCCCTACAATGAGCAGTTCTTC.

This chain connects TRBV20-1 to TRBJ2-7, with 10 bases matching TRBD1. V gave up 3 bases and J gave up 3 bases; unmatched junction bases: 8. Germline CDR1 reads DFQATT; CDR2 reads SNEGSKA (reference sequence). This CDR3 spans 15 amino acids. The CDR3 DNA reads TGCAGTGCTAGTTCTGGGGACAGGGGTCGCTACGAGCAGTACTTC. Translating gives CSASSGDRGRYEQYF.

This clone has a single count. The chain recombines TRBV4-3 with TRBJ1-2, with a weak D call TRBD1 (5 bases). V dropped 0 bases and J dropped 6 bases, with 14 bases sitting between them. Germline V lookup: CDR1 LGHNA, CDR2 YSLEER. The CDR3 spans 15 residues. CDR3 protein: CASSQDFGGVDGYTF. The DNA for the CDR3 is TGCGCCAGCAGCCAAGATTTTGGAGGGGTCGATGGCTACACCTTC.

The gene calls are TRBV6-5 and TRBJ2-2; maybe TRBD2 (5 bases). Germline assignment: CDR1 MNHEY and CDR2 SVGAGI. The CDR3 is 15 residues long. V lost 5 bases and J lost 2, with 12 bases in between. DNA of the CDR3: TGTGCCAGCAGTATCGACGGGGTTAACACCGGGGAGCTGTTTTTT. As protein: CASSIDGVNTGELFF.

This clone appeared a single time. The rearrangement uses TRBV18 and TRBJ2-5; TRBD2 is a possible D gene (6 bases). CDR3 length: 18 residues. The germline CDR1 and CDR2 sequences are KGHSH and LQKENI. Trimming took off 1 base at V and 0 bases at J, with 18 bases between the two ends. The CDR3 coding sequence is TGTGCCAGCTCACCACTTGAACGGGACTGGATTTACCAAGAGACCCAGTACTTC. Its protein product is CASSPLERDWIYQETQYF.

The V and J genes are TRBV10-3 and TRBJ2-5; possibly TRBD1 for D (6 bases). V lost 4 bases, J lost 1 base, and 10 bases lay in between. Germline V lookup: CDR1 ENHRY, CDR2 SYGVKD. The CDR3 consists of 14 residues. The CDR3 protein is CAISGRTAQETQYF. The CDR3 nucleotides are TGTGCCATCAGTGGTCGGACAGCCCAAGAGACCCAGTACTTC.

This clone appeared once. V gene TRBV5-1 combines with J gene TRBJ1-1, with 10 bases fitting TRBD1. After removal of 2 bases from V and 4 bases from J, the junction contained 5 bases not matched to a gene. Per the germline V gene, CDR1 is SGHRS and CDR2 is YFSETQ. The CDR3 is made up of 15 amino acids. The CDR3 DNA follows: TGCGCCAGCAGCTTATACCGGGACAGGGGCACTGAAGCTTTCTTT. Amino acid sequence: CASSLYRDRGTEAFF.

The rearrangement uses TRBV19 and TRBJ1-3, with D possibly TRBD1 on 6 matching bases. Germline assignment: CDR1 LNHDA and CDR2 SQIVND (reference sequence). The CDR3 has 14 residues. V lost 8 bases, J lost 1 base, and 12 bases lay in between. The CDR3 bases are TGTGCCAGTCGAGAGACAGGATCTGGAAACACCATATATTTT. It codes for CASRETGSGNTIYF.

The chain couples TRBV5-8 to TRBJ2-3; 7 positions agree with TRBD1. CDR3 length: 15 residues. Germline-derived CDR1 and CDR2 are SGHTS and YDEGEE. Germline trimming cut 0 bases from V and 3 bases from J; bases unmatched to any gene: 4. CDR3 sequence reads: CASSLVGGQTDTQYF. CDR3 in DNA: TGTGCCAGCAGCTTGGTAGGGGGCCAAACAGATACGCAGTATTTT.

DNA for the CDR3: TGCGCCACCGGACTGCTTCCAACCGGGGAGCTGTTTTTT. Amino acids: CATGLLPTGELFF. V gene TRBV5-1 combines with J gene TRBJ2-2, with D perhaps TRBD2 (5 bases). CDR1 and CDR2 (germline): SGHRS, YFSETQ. Trimming cost V 9 bases and J 5 bases, with 14 bases left between them. The CDR3 consists of 13 residues.

The genes are TRBV5-6 and TRBJ1-3; D is undetermined. V lost 4 bases and J 0 bases, leaving 11 bases between the germline ends. Germline V gene sequence: CDR1 SGHDT, CDR2 YYEEEE. CDR3 length: 15 amino acids. DNA of the CDR3: TGTGCCAGCAGCCCGGGTTCCCTCTCTGGAAACACCATATATTTT. Its protein product is CASSPGSLSGNTIYF.

This clone was counted between two and nine times. This rearrangement joins TRBV15 to TRBJ1-4; 9 bases fit TRBD1. CDR1 and CDR2 from the germline V gene are LNHNV and YYDKDF (reference sequence). V gave up 3 bases and J gave up 0 bases; unmatched junction bases: 8. The CDR3 runs 18 residues. The CDR3 loop reads CATSRGPGTGPTNEKLFF. The DNA for the CDR3 is TGTGCCACCAGCAGGGGTCCCGGGACAGGGCCAACTAATGAAAAACTGTTTTTT.

This rearrangement joins TRBV18 to TRBJ2-7, with 7 bases identical to TRBD1. This CDR3 contains 15 residues. CDR1 is KGHSH, CDR2 LQKENI, per germline. Trimming at V came to 8 bases and at J to 1 base, leaving 11 bases not matched to a gene. CDR3 coding DNA: TGTGCCAGCCGTACCAGGACAGGAGGATCCTACGAGCAGTACTTC. Its translation is CASRTRTGGSYEQYF. The full variable domain, with the rest looked up from reference TRBV18 and TRBJ2-7, is NAGVMQNPRHLVRRRGQEARLRCSPMKGHSHVYWYRQLPEEGLKFMVYLQKENIIDESGMPKERFSAEFPKEGPSILRIQQVVRGDSAAYFCASRTRTGGSYEQYFGPGTRLTVT.

The CDR3 spells CASSLVFRGAHSGELFF. The CDR3 DNA sequence: TGCGCCAGCAGCTTGGTCTTCCGGGGGGCCCACTCGGGGGAGCTGTTTTTT. The chain recombines TRBV5-1 with TRBJ2-2, with a weak D call TRBD2 (7 bases). Germline loops: CDR1 SGHRS, CDR2 YFSETQ. Between the trimmed V and J ends, which lost 0 bases and 8 bases, there was a span of 20 bases. This CDR3 contains 17 residues. The entire variable domain, with the rest obtained from reference TRBV5-1 and TRBJ2-2, is as follows: KAGVTQTPRYLIKTRGQQVTLSCSPISGHRSVSWYQQTPGQGLQFLFEYFSETQRNKGNFPGRFSGRQFSNSRSEMNVSTLELGDSALYLCASSLVFRGAHSGELFFGEGSRLTVL.

This sequence joins TRBV7-2 and TRBJ2-1; 8 bases fit TRBD2. V lost 1 base and J lost 5; bases outside the gene matches: 4. This CDR3 is built from 15 residues. CDR1 is SGHTA, CDR2 FQGNSA, per germline. CDR3: CASSLGGGTNNEQFF. The CDR3 DNA reads TGTGCCAGCAGCTTAGGCGGGGGGACAAACAATGAGCAGTTCTTC.

The chain recombines TRBV2 with TRBJ2-7; 13 positions match TRBD2. This CDR3 has 16 amino acids. Germline CDR1 SNHLY, CDR2 FYNNEI. Trimming at V came to 6 bases and at J to 2 bases, leaving 7 bases not matched to a gene. The CDR3 loop reads CASSRLAGGTPYEQYF. The CDR3 DNA reads TGTGCCAGCAGCAGACTAGCGGGGGGAACCCCCTACGAGCAGTACTTC.

The rearrangement links TRBV28 to TRBJ1-2; D perhaps matches TRBD1 (6 bases). The V end lost 5 bases, the J end lost 8 bases, and 15 bases lay between the germline ends. This CDR3 is built from 13 residues. The germline gives CDR1 MDHEN, CDR2 SYDVKM. CDR3 sequence: CASSQYRVDGYTF. The CDR3 DNA follows: TGTGCCAGCAGTCAATACAGGGTAGACGGCTACACCTTC.

The chain recombines TRBV19 with TRBJ2-5; D not resolved. Gene TRBJ2-7 matches the end of the DNA better, so the J call may be wrong. The CDR3 covers 14 residues. Germline V lookup: CDR1 LNHDA, CDR2 SQIVND (reference sequence). Here the CDR3 reads CASSINVNSYEQYF. DNA for the CDR3: TGTGCCAGTAGTATTAACGTCAATTCCTACGAGCAGTACTTC.

This clone was seen a handful of times. The chain is built from TRBV30 and TRBJ1-5; 7 bases are a match to TRBD1. Trimming removed 3 bases from V and 0 bases from J; junction bases left unmatched: 11. From germline, CDR1 is GTSNPN and CDR2 SVGIG (reference sequence). This CDR3 has 17 amino acids. CDR3: CAWSGAPGTVSNQPQHF. The CDR3 nucleotides read TGTGCCTGGAGCGGAGCCCCCGGGACAGTTAGCAATCAGCCCCAGCATTTT.

This clone was detected only a few times. V is TRBV6-2 or TRBV6-3 and J is TRBJ2-7, with 7 bases fitting TRBD2. Trimming at V came to 4 bases and at J to 4 bases, leaving 4 bases not matched to a gene. Germline V gene lookup returns CDR1 MNHEY and CDR2 SVGEGT. There are 13 residues in the CDR3. The CDR3: CASSSWGGYEQYF. The DNA of the CDR3 is TGTGCCAGCAGTTCATGGGGAGGGTACGAGCAGTACTTC.

This clone has only one observation. The genes are TRBV5-1 and TRBJ2-7; 10 bases agree with TRBD1. The J segment lost 4 bases and the V segment lost 0 bases, leaving 4 bases of the junction unmatched. Germline lookup yields CDR1 SGHRS and CDR2 YFSETQ. This CDR3 contains 15 residues. CDR3 loop: CASSLGDRGRYEQYF. CDR3 nucleotides: TGCGCCAGCAGCTTGGGGGACAGGGGCCGATACGAGCAGTACTTC.